Shown below are 21 T cell receptor beta chains from a single sample sequenced in a study of cytomegalovirus exposure and HLA in healthy donors. A multiplex PCR was run with 60 Vbeta primers and 13 Jbeta primers. Assay used: immunoSEQ multiplex PCR; TCRdb lists only in-frame clones, some missing. The sample includes some 110,000 clones, over 75% of them seen just once. Sequenced: PBMCs. The receptor source for this set is a man aged 55 to 70 in good health and CMV-seropositive.

CDR3 protein: CASTQTGGGQPQHF. In DNA, the CDR3 is TGTGCCAGTACCCAGACAGGGGGCGGTCAGCCCCAGCATTTT. The V gene is TRBV19, the J gene TRBJ1-5, with TRBD1 matching over 10 bases. With 7 bases clipped from V and 6 bases from J, the junction kept 6 bases outside the gene matches. The CDR3 covers 14 residues. Germline V gives CDR1 LNHDA, CDR2 SQIVND (reference sequence). Drawing the rest from reference TRBV19 and TRBJ1-5, the complete variable domain is DGGITQSPKYLFRKEGQNVTLSCEQNLNHDAMYWYRQDPGQGLRLIYYSQIVNDFQKGDIAEGYSVSREKKESFPLTVTSAQKNPTAFYLCASTQTGGGQPQHFGDGTRLSIL.

The sample holds a few counts of this clone. The J gene is TRBJ1-6, the V gene TRBV5-8, with 8 bases that match TRBD1. Per the germline V gene, CDR1 is SGHTS and CDR2 is YDEGEE. The V gene end was trimmed by 4 bases and the J gene end by 8 bases; junction bases not matched to a gene: 5. This CDR3 is 14 amino acids long. CDR3 coding DNA: TGTGCCAGCAGCAAGGGACAGGCGGATTCACCCCTCCACTTT. This encodes CASSKGQADSPLHF. Based on the CDR3 plus reference TRBV5-8 and TRBJ1-6, the full variable domain is EAGVTQSPTHLIKTRGQQATLRCSPISGHTSVYWYQQALGLGLQFLLWYDEGEERNRGNFPPRFSGRQFPNYSSELNVNALELEDSALYLCASSKGQADSPLHFGNGTRLTVT.

The CDR3 sequence is CASSLIIYEQYF. In DNA, the CDR3 is TGTGCCAGCAGCTTAATCATCTACGAGCAGTACTTC. The genes are TRBV11-2 and TRBJ2-7; D unresolved. This CDR3 is built from 12 residues. Germline V CDR1 and CDR2: SGHAT, FQNNGV. Trimming removed 2 bases from V and 3 bases from J, with 5 bases in between.

The V and J genes are TRBV19 and TRBJ1-2, with 9 bases fitting TRBD1. J was trimmed by 3 bases and V by 8 bases; bases with no gene match: 13. CDR3 size: 16 residues. From germline, CDR1 is LNHDA and CDR2 SQIVND (reference sequence). CDR3: CASSTGSGTGYYGYTF. The CDR3 region has the DNA TGTGCCAGTTCGACCGGTTCCGGGACAGGGTACTATGGCTACACCTTC.

The rearrangement links TRBV19 to TRBJ1-1; D may be TRBD1 (6 bases). Trimming pared 1 base from V and 1 base from J, leaving 13 bases between. The CDR3 has 16 amino acids. The germline V gene has CDR1 LNHDA and CDR2 SQIVND (reference sequence). CDR3 in DNA: TGTGCCAGTAGTATAGGCGGCAGGGGTAAGAACACTGAAGCTTTCTTT. Translating gives CASSIGGRGKNTEAFF.

CDR3 amino acids: CASSLGSGRGQETQYF. CDR3 DNA: TGCGCCAGCAGCTTGGGATCTGGGCGGGGTCAAGAGACCCAGTACTTC. The rearrangement joins TRBV5-1 to TRBJ2-5; TRBD2 might be the D (6 bases). V lost 0 bases and J lost 2, with 14 bases in between. This CDR3 has 16 residues. Looked up from germline, CDR1 is SGHRS and CDR2 is YFSETQ.

V and J are TRBV7-9 and TRBJ2-7, with 7 positions matching TRBD1. CDR1 is SEHNR and CDR2 is FQNEAQ in the germline V gene (reference sequence). CDR3 length equals 15 residues. V was pared by 2 bases and J by 5 bases, with 9 bases of the junction left unmatched. The CDR3 loop is CASSLIQGVVDEQYF. The CDR3 DNA sequence: TGTGCCAGCAGCTTAATCCAGGGGGTTGTAGACGAGCAGTACTTC.

The table lists this clone with a few counts. This chain joins TRBV21-1 and TRBJ2-3; TRBD2 is taken as the D call from the table, unchecked against the DNA. TRBV21-1 is a known pseudogene. The CDR3 runs 16 residues. The CDR3 sequence: CASSSQRGSNADTQYF. CDR3 DNA: TGTGCCAGCAGCAGCCAGCGGGGCTCAAATGCAGATACGCAGTATTTT.

The V gene is TRBV7-2, the J gene TRBJ2-4; the match to TRBD1 covers 8 bases. V trimming: 0 bases; J trimming: 7 bases; junction bases outside the gene matches: 20. This CDR3 comprises 20 residues. Germline CDR1 reads SGHTA; CDR2 reads FQGNSA. The CDR3 region is CASSLAKAPFTGGKSNIQYF. The CDR3 DNA is TGTGCCAGCAGCTTAGCCAAAGCCCCCTTCACAGGGGGGAAATCGAACATTCAGTACTTC.

This rearrangement joins TRBV10-3 to TRBJ2-7; D is perhaps TRBD2 (6 bases). The V end lost 3 bases, the J end lost 1 base, and 10 bases lay between the germline ends. The CDR3 is made up of 14 amino acids. CDR1 is ENHRY, CDR2 SYGVKD, per germline. This CDR3 is CAISDSGESYEQYF. CDR3 sequence (DNA): TGTGCCATCAGTGACTCGGGGGAGTCCTACGAGCAGTACTTC.

The rearrangement uses TRBV7-6 and TRBJ2-2; D call uncertain. CDR1 is SGHVS, CDR2 FNYEAQ, per germline. This CDR3 has 12 residues. V was cut by 3 bases and J by 4 bases, with 3 bases left in between. The CDR3 DNA reads TGTGCCAGCAGCTTCGGCACCGGGGAGCTGTTTTTT. Protein: CASSFGTGELFF. Complete variable domain (other parts from reference TRBV7-6 and TRBJ2-2): GAGVSQSPRYKVTKRGQDVALRCDPISGHVSLYWYRQALGQGPEFLTYFNYEAQQDKSGLPNDRFSAERPEGSISTLTIQRTEQRDSAMYRCASSFGTGELFFGEGSRLTVL.

The sample holds a few counts of this clone. The CDR3 loop reads CASSLTGGTNEKLFF. CDR3 in DNA: TGCGCCAGCAGCTTGACAGGGGGAACTAATGAAAAACTGTTTTTT. The chain is built from TRBV5-1 and TRBJ1-4, with 8 bases lining up with TRBD1. CDR3 length: 15 amino acids. Germline V gives CDR1 SGHRS, CDR2 YFSETQ. J was trimmed by 1 base and V by 1 base; bases with no gene match: 0.

The V and J genes are TRBV7-8 and TRBJ1-5, with 12 nucleotides matching TRBD1. The germline gives CDR1 SGHVS, CDR2 FQNEAQ. The CDR3 covers 16 residues. The V segment lost 2 bases and the J segment 5 bases; nucleotides outside the gene matches: 4. Written as DNA, the CDR3 is TGTGCCAGCAGCTTAAGGGGACAGGGGGCGGATCAGCCCCAGCATTTT. Translated: CASSLRGQGADQPQHF. The whole variable domain, remainder taken from reference TRBV7-8 and TRBJ1-5, is GAGVSQSPRYKVAKRGQDVALRCDPISGHVSLFWYQQALGQGPEFLTYFQNEAQLDKSGLPSDRFFAERPEGSVSTLKIQRTQQEDSAVYLCASSLRGQGADQPQHFGDGTRLSIL.

J is TRBJ2-4 and V is TRBV2; D might be TRBD2 (6 bases). Germline V lookup: CDR1 SNHLY, CDR2 FYNNEI. Trimming took off 0 bases at V and 4 bases at J, with 10 bases between the two ends. The CDR3 has 15 amino acids. The CDR3 DNA reads as TGTGCCAGCAGTGAAGCGCTTCGGGGGAAAAACATTCAGTACTTC. This codes for CASSEALRGKNIQYF.

This clone was seen only a few times. This rearrangement joins TRBV7-3 to TRBJ2-1; TRBD1 agrees at 9 bases. Looked up from germline, CDR1 is SGHTA and CDR2 is FQGTGA. V was pared by 5 bases and J by 3 bases, with 11 bases of the junction left unmatched. The CDR3 has 17 amino acids. The CDR3: CASSRTGVGRGYNEQFF. The CDR3 bases are TGTGCCAGCAGCCGGACAGGGGTAGGTAGGGGCTACAATGAGCAGTTCTTC.

Written as DNA, the CDR3 is TGTGCCAGCTCACCAGACAGCTACCCTAACTATGGCTACACCTTC. It is translated as CASSPDSYPNYGYTF. This sequence joins TRBV18 and TRBJ1-2; possibly TRBD1 for D (5 bases). The CDR3 is 15 residues long. V was pared by 2 bases and J by 0 bases, with 10 bases between. Germline CDR1 and CDR2: KGHSH and LQKENI.

The chain couples TRBV27 to TRBJ2-6; D is unresolved. This CDR3 contains 13 residues. The V and J ends lost 6 bases and 0 bases respectively, with 3 bases between them. From germline, CDR1 is MNHEY and CDR2 SMNVEV (reference sequence). The chain's CDR3 is CASSLSGANVLTF. The DNA of the CDR3 is TGTGCCAGCAGCCTCTCTGGGGCCAACGTCCTGACTTTC. Variable domain in full (rest from reference TRBV27 and TRBJ2-6): EAQVTQNPRYLITVTGKKLTVTCSQNMNHEYMSWYRQDPGLGLRQIYYSMNVEVTDKGDVPEGYKVSRKEKRNFPLILESPSPNQTSLYFCASSLSGANVLTFGAGSRLTVL.

The chain recombines TRBV7-9 with TRBJ2-5; D gene unclear. Germline V CDR1 and CDR2: SEHNR, FQNEAQ (reference sequence). This CDR3 region has 11 residues. Trimming took off 4 bases at V and 5 bases at J, with 5 bases between the two ends. The CDR3 here is CASSSEETQYF. The CDR3 bases are TGTGCCAGCAGCTCCGAGGAGACCCAGTACTTC.

The chain links TRBV11-2 to TRBJ1-2; perhaps TRBD1 as D (5 bases). This CDR3 region has 13 residues. The germline V gene has CDR1 SGHAT and CDR2 FQNNGV. Trimming took 8 bases from V and 4 from J, leaving 14 bases between them. The CDR3 spells CASSQGVSYGYTF. CDR3 DNA sequence: TGTGCCAGCTCTCAGGGCGTTAGCTATGGCTACACCTTC.

V and J are TRBV5-1 and TRBJ1-5; D remains unclear. Trimming took off 0 bases at V and 4 bases at J, with 8 bases between the two ends. The germline V gene has CDR1 SGHRS and CDR2 YFSETQ. The CDR3 is 14 amino acids. CDR3 loop: CASSLDSGNQPQHF. The CDR3 DNA follows: TGCGCCAGCAGCTTGGACAGCGGAAATCAGCCCCAGCATTTT.

The rearrangement links TRBV7-9 to TRBJ1-6; possibly TRBD1 for D (5 bases). CDR1 SEHNR and CDR2 FQNEAQ come from the germline V gene (reference sequence). CDR3 length: 14 residues. Trimming left V 2 bases short and J 10 bases short, with 12 bases between. The DNA of the CDR3 is TGTGCCAGCAGCTTACAGAGGGGAGGGTCACCCCTCCACTTT. Protein sequence: CASSLQRGGSPLHF.